These T cell receptor beta chains were read from a single sample in a study of blood T cell repertoires in COVID-19. The protocol was immunoSEQ multiplex PCR, while the TCRdb copy is restricted to in-frame clones and leaves out a portion. This table holds 80,000 or so clones, roughly 80% found once. Sequences were obtained from peripheral blood. These receptors came from a woman aged 60-70 years with acute or convalescent COVID-19. Each CDR3 is given with its conserved first and last residue. A D gene is named only where the DNA matches it firmly. A clone size is listed for some rows: how often the clone was seen (once, few, many), or a class if it is expanded.

clone size | J gene | D gene | V gene | CDR3 protein | CDR3 DNA
- | TRBJ1-2 | TRBD1 | TRBV24-1 | CATSDVGQGASGYTF | TGTGCCACCAGTGATGTAGGACAGGGGGCGTCCGGCTACACCTTC
- | TRBJ2-1 | - | TRBV6-5 | CASSSIYNEQFF | TGTGCCAGCAGTAGCATTTACAATGAGCAGTTCTTC
once | TRBJ1-2 | - | TRBV30 | CAWAQRTGFGSGYTF | TGTGCCTGGGCACAGCGAACAGGGTTTGGGAGTGGCTACACCTTC
- | TRBJ2-1 | - | TRBV7-2 | CASSKSGQGTHEQFF | TGTGCCAGCAGCAAGAGTGGCCAGGGTACCCATGAGCAGTTCTTC
once | TRBJ2-1 | TRBD1 | TRBV7-2 | CASSLQTGDNEQFF | TGTGCCAGCAGCTTACAGACAGGGGATAATGAGCAGTTCTTC
few | TRBJ1-4 | TRBD1 | TRBV2 | CASSAMTGVPTNEKLFF | TGTGCCAGCAGTGCGATGACAGGGGTCCCAACTAATGAAAAACTGTTTTTT
- | TRBJ1-1 | TRBD1 | TRBV7-2 | CASSLVAQGADTEAFF | TGTGCCAGCAGCTTGGTAGCACAGGGGGCGGACACTGAAGCTTTCTTT
- | TRBJ2-1 | TRBD1 | TRBV4-1 | CASSVLGQGTYNEQFF | TGCGCCAGCAGCGTGTTGGGACAGGGAACCTACAATGAGCAGTTCTTC
- | TRBJ1-2 | - | TRBV6-2/TRBV6-3 | CASSRDFYGYTF | TGTGCCAGCAGCCGGGACTTCTATGGCTACACCTTC
few | TRBJ1-6 | - | TRBV5-6 | CASSLRDSYNSPLHF | TGTGCCAGCAGCTTGCGGGATTCCTATAATTCACCCCTCCACTTT
- | TRBJ1-2 | - | TRBV28 | CASSLWGASDYGYTF | TGTGCCAGCAGTTTATGGGGGGCATCGGACTATGGCTACACCTTC
- | TRBJ2-1 | - | TRBV5-6 | CASSLAPDRLSSYNEQFF | TGTGCCAGCAGCTTGGCACCAGACAGGCTAAGCTCCTACAATGAGCAGTTCTTC
- | TRBJ2-7 | TRBD1 | TRBV5-6 | CASSLTTGGAYEQYF | TGTGCCAGCAGCTTGACGACAGGGGGCGCCTACGAGCAGTACTTC
once | TRBJ1-1 | - | TRBV19 | CASRLPPPNTEAFF | TGTGCCAGTAGACTCCCACCCCCGAACACTGAAGCTTTCTTT
- | TRBJ1-2 | - | TRBV21-1 | CASSKVIPHMTGSNYGYTF | TGTGCCAGCAGCAAAGTCATTCCCCACATGACAGGGTCTAACTATGGCTACACCTTC
few | TRBJ1-2 | TRBD1 | TRBV6-5 | CASILQGAGYGYTF | TGTGCCAGCATCCTACAGGGGGCAGGCTATGGCTACACCTTC
- | TRBJ1-4 | - | TRBV21-1 | CASTKPFPPGQMRSTNEKLFF | TGTGCCAGCACCAAACCGTTTCCCCCGGGACAGATGAGATCCACTAATGAAAAACTGTTTTTT
- | TRBJ2-1 | - | TRBV11-2 | CASSLWQALSNEQFF | TGTGCCAGCAGCTTGTGGCAGGCCCTAAGCAATGAGCAGTTCTTC
few | TRBJ1-4 | TRBD1 | TRBV12-3/TRBV12-4 | CASSRDRGLFF | TGTGCCAGCAGCCGGGACAGGGGCCTGTTTTTT
- | TRBJ1-4 | - | TRBV19 | CASSGQVGTNEKLFF | TGTGCCTCTTCTGGGCAGGTCGGTACTAATGAAAAACTGTTTTTT
- | TRBJ2-3 | TRBD1 | TRBV28 | CASSFPPTGGNTDTQYF | TGTGCCAGCAGTTTCCCCCCGACAGGGGGCAACACAGATACGCAGTATTTT
- | TRBJ2-4 | - | TRBV7-2 | CASSSRTENIQYF | TGTGCCAGCAGCTCACGGACAGAGAACATTCAGTACTTC
- | TRBJ1-2 | - | TRBV3-1/TRBV3-2 | CASSQGPGGHGYTF | TGTGCCAGCAGCCAGGGTCCTGGAGGACATGGCTACACCTTC
- | TRBJ2-7 | TRBD1 | TRBV27 | CASSLGTEYEQYF | TGTGCCAGCAGTTTAGGGACAGAATACGAGCAGTACTTC
- | TRBJ2-3 | - | TRBV6-5 | CASSNPSTDTQYF | TGTGCCAGCAGTAATCCTAGCACAGATACGCAGTATTTT
medium-sized | TRBJ1-1 | TRBD1 | TRBV19 | CASTTGETEAFF | TGTGCCAGTACCACAGGGGAAACTGAAGCTTTCTTT
- | TRBJ2-6 | - | TRBV7-2 | CASSFTGNSGANVLTF | TGTGCCAGCAGCTTCACAGGGAACTCTGGGGCCAACGTCCTGACTTTC
once | TRBJ1-5 | - | TRBV19 | CATRKSGNQPQHF | TGTGCCACCCGTAAGAGCGGAAATCAGCCCCAGCATTTT
- | TRBJ2-5 | TRBD2 | TRBV7-8 | CASRRAGAATQYF | TGTGCCAGCAGACGAGCGGGGGCTGCGACCCAGTACTTC
- | TRBJ1-2 | - | TRBV9 | CASSGAPGTSYGYTF | TGTGCCAGCAGCGGCGCCCCCGGGACAAGTTATGGCTACACCTTC
- | TRBJ2-1 | TRBD2 | TRBV7-9 | CASSSWTSGGAGNEQFF | TGTGCCAGCAGCTCCTGGACTAGCGGGGGGGCTGGGAATGAGCAGTTCTTC
- | TRBJ1-1 | - | TRBV5-1 | CASSLVGGRENTEAFF | TGCGCCAGCAGCTTGGTTGGCGGACGGGAGAACACTGAAGCTTTCTTT
- | TRBJ2-3 | - | TRBV7-7 | CASSLGTSRRDTQYF | TGTGCTAGCAGCTTAGGGACTTCGCGTAGAGATACGCAGTATTTT
- | TRBJ1-1 | - | TRBV6-5 | CASSYRVSTVEAFF | TGTGCCAGCAGTTATCGGGTTTCGACGGTAGAAGCTTTCTTT
- | TRBJ1-1 | - | TRBV28 | CASLMGSGEAFF | TGTGCCAGCCTAATGGGATCGGGGGAAGCTTTCTTT
few | TRBJ2-2 | - | TRBV18 | CASSPPGTTGNRNGELFF | TGTGCCAGCTCACCGCCTGGGACAACAGGGAATCGGAACGGGGAGCTGTTTTTT
- | TRBJ2-4 | TRBD1 | TRBV5-4 | CASSSRQGVAKNIQYF | TGTGCCAGCAGCTCCCGACAGGGGGTAGCCAAAAACATTCAGTACTTC
- | TRBJ2-3 | - | TRBV10-3 | CAISDNRADTQYF | TGTGCCATCAGTGATAACAGGGCAGATACGCAGTATTTT
once | TRBJ1-2 | - | TRBV19 | CAGSQGLGGNGYTF | TGTGCCGGCTCCCAGGGCTTGGGTGGCAATGGCTACACCTTC
- | TRBJ1-6 | - | TRBV6-5 | CASNPTGMNSPLHF | TGTGCCAGCAACCCAACAGGGATGAATTCACCCCTCCACTTT
few | TRBJ2-7 | - | TRBV9 | CASSVGGARTDLPYEQYF | TGTGCCAGCAGCGTAGGCGGGGCCCGAACTGATCTGCCTTACGAGCAGTACTTC
- | TRBJ1-5 | - | TRBV10-3 | CAISEGADYSNQPQHF | TGTGCCATCAGTGAGGGGGCGGATTATAGCAATCAGCCCCAGCATTTT
once | TRBJ1-1 | TRBD1 | TRBV19 | CASSIDTGQALTEAFF | TGTGCCAGTAGTATAGATACGGGACAGGCCCTCACTGAAGCTTTCTTT
- | TRBJ1-1 | - | TRBV7-2 | CASSLAGGPEAFF | TGTGCCAGCAGCTTAGCGGGCGGGCCTGAAGCTTTCTTT
- | TRBJ2-1 | TRBD1 | TRBV14 | CASSQAGTGGRRGQFF | TGTGCCAGCAGCCAAGCCGGGACAGGGGGACGCAGGGGGCAGTTCTTC
- | TRBJ1-4 | TRBD1 | TRBV7-2 | CASTKVGTGATNEKLFF | TGTGCCAGCACTAAAGTGGGGACAGGGGCAACTAATGAAAAACTGTTTTTT
- | TRBJ1-2 | TRBD1 | TRBV19 | CASSPRGQGYGYTF | TGTGCCAGTAGTCCCCGGGGACAGGGCTATGGCTACACCTTC
- | TRBJ1-5 | - | TRBV10-2 | CASRAGGQPQHF | TGCGCCAGCAGGGCGGGTGGTCAGCCCCAGCATTTT
- | TRBJ2-1 | TRBD2 | TRBV6-6 | CASSLGLAGGNEQFF | TGTGCCAGCAGTCTGGGACTAGCGGGGGGCAATGAGCAGTTCTTC
- | TRBJ1-2 | TRBD1 | TRBV3-1/TRBV3-2 | CASSHATGEYGYTF | TGTGCCAGCAGCCACGCGACAGGGGAGTATGGCTACACCTTC
once | TRBJ1-1 | - | TRBV5-4 | CASSIGRELSEAFF | TGTGCCAGCAGCATAGGGAGAGAATTGTCTGAAGCTTTCTTT
- | TRBJ1-2 | - | TRBV12-3/TRBV12-4 | CASTKGAFGYTF | TGTGCCAGCACCAAAGGGGCTTTCGGCTACACCTTC
- | TRBJ1-1 | - | TRBV28 | CASRAVGTEAFF | TGTGCCAGCAGAGCCGTCGGCACTGAAGCTTTCTTT